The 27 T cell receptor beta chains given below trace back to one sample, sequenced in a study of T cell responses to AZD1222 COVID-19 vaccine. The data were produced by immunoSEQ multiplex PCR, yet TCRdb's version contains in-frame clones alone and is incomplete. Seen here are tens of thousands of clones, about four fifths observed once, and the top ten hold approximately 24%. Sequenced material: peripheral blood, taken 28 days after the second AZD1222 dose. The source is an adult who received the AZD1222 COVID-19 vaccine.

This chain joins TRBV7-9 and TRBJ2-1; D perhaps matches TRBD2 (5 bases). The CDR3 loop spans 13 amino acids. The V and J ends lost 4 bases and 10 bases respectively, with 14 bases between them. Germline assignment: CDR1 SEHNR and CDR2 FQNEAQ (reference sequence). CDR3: CASSSRADTEQFF. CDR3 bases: TGTGCCAGCAGCTCCCGAGCGGATACGGAGCAGTTCTTC. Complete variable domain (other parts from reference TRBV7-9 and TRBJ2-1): DTGVSQNPRHKITKRGQNVTFRCDPISEHNRLYWYRQTLGQGPEFLTYFQNEAQLEKSRLLSDRFSAERPKGSFSTLEIQRTEQGDSAMYLCASSSRADTEQFFGPGTRLTVL.

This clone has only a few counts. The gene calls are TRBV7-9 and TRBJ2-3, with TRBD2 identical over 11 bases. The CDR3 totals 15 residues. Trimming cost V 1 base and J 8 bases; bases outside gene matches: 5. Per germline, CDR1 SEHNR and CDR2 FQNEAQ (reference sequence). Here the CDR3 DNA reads TGTGCCAGCAGCTTAGGGGGGCTAGCGGGAGGTACGCAGTATTTT. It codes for CASSLGGLAGGTQYF. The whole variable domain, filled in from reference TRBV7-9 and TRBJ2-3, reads DTGVSQNPRHKITKRGQNVTFRCDPISEHNRLYWYRQTLGQGPEFLTYFQNEAQLEKSRLLSDRFSAERPKGSFSTLEIQRTEQGDSAMYLCASSLGGLAGGTQYFGPGTRLTVL.

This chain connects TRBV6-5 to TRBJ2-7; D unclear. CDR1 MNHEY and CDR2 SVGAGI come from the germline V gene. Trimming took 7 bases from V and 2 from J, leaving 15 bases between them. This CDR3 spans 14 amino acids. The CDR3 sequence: CASMVSRATYEQYF. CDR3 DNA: TGTGCCAGCATGGTATCTAGGGCCACCTACGAGCAGTACTTC.

CDR3 in amino acids: CATRQGARNTDTQYF. The CDR3 DNA sequence: TGTGCCACAAGACAGGGAGCAAGGAACACAGATACGCAGTATTTT. The gene calls are TRBV2 and TRBJ2-3, with 7 bases aligning to TRBD1. V was pared by 10 bases and J by 2 bases, with 12 bases of the junction left unmatched. Per germline, CDR1 SNHLY and CDR2 FYNNEI. CDR3 length: 15 residues.

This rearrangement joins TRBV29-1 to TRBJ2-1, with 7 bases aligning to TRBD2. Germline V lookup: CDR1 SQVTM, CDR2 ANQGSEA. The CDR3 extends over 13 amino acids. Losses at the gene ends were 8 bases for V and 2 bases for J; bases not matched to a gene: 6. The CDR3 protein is CSFLRGAYNEQFF. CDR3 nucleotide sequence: TGCAGCTTCTTACGGGGGGCCTACAATGAGCAGTTCTTC.

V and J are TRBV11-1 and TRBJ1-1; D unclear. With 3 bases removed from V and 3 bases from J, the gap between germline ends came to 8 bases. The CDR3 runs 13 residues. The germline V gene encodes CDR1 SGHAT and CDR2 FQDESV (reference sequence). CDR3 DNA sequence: TGTGCCAGCAGCTTCTCAGGTGACACTGAAGCTTTCTTT. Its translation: CASSFSGDTEAFF.

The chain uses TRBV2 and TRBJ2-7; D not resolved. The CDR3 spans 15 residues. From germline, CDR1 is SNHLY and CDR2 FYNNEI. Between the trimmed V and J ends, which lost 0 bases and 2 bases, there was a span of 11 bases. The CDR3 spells CASSEALLVPYEQYF. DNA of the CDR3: TGTGCCAGCAGTGAAGCACTCCTAGTCCCCTACGAGCAGTACTTC.

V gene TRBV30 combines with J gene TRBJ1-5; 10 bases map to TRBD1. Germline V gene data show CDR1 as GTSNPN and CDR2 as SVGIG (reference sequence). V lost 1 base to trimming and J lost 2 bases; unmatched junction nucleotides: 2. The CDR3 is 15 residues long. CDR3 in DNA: TGTGCCTGGAGTGGAGGACAGGGGGGCAATCAGCCCCAGCATTTT. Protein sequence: CAWSGGQGGNQPQHF.

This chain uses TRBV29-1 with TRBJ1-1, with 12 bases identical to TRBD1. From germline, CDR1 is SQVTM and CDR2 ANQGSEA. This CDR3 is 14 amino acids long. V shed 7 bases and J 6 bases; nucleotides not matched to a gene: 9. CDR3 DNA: TGCAGCGCCTCCCCGGGACAGGGGGCACCTGAAGCTTTCTTT. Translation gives CSASPGQGAPEAFF.

The CDR3: CASSLTSGPNEQFF. In nucleotides, the CDR3 is TGTGCCAGCAGCCTCACTAGCGGGCCGAATGAGCAGTTCTTC. The chain recombines TRBV3-1 (or the pseudogene TRBV3-2) with TRBJ2-1; 9 nucleotides align to TRBD2. From germline, CDR1 is LGHDT and CDR2 YNNKEL (reference sequence). The V gene end was trimmed by 4 bases and the J gene end by 7 bases; junction bases not matched to a gene: 5. The CDR3 runs to 14 residues.

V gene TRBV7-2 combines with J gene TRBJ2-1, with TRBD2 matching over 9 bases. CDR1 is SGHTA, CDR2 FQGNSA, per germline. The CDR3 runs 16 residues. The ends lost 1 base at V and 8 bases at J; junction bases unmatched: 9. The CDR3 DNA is TGTGCCAGCAGCTTAGAGCTGGCTAGCGGGATTTATGAGCAGTTCTTC. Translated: CASSLELASGIYEQFF.

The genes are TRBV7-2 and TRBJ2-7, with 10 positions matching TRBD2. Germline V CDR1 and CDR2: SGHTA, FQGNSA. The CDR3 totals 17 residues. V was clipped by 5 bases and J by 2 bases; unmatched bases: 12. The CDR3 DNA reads TGTGCCAGCAGCACATATAGCGGGAGGATAGGTCCCTACGAGCAGTACTTC. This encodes CASSTYSGRIGPYEQYF.

The CDR3 here is CASSQVHSNSYNEQFF. CDR3 nucleotides: TGCGCCAGCAGCCAAGTCCACAGTAACTCCTACAATGAGCAGTTCTTC. The J gene is TRBJ2-1, the V gene TRBV4-1; D unresolved. The CDR3 has 16 amino acids. The V end lost 1 base, the J end lost 0 bases, and 10 bases lay between the germline ends. Per germline, CDR1 MGHRA and CDR2 YSYEKL.

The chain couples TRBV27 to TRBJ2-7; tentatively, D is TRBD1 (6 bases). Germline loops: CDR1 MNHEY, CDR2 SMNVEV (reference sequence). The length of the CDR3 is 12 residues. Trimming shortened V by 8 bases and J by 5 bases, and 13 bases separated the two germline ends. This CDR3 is CASVDGGNEQYF. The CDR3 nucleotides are TGTGCCAGCGTAGATGGGGGCAACGAGCAGTACTTC.

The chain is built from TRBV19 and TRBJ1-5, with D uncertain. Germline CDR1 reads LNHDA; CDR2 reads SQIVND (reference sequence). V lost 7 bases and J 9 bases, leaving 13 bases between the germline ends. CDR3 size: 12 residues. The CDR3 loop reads CASMSRTGPQHF. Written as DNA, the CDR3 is TGTGCCAGTATGAGCAGGACGGGGCCCCAGCATTTT.

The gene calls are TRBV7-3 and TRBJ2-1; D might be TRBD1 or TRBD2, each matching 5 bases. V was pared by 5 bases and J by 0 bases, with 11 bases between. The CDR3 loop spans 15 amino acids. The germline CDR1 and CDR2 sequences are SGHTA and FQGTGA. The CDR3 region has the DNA TGTGCCAGCAGCCTTGACGGGACCTCCTACAATGAGCAGTTCTTC. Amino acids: CASSLDGTSYNEQFF.

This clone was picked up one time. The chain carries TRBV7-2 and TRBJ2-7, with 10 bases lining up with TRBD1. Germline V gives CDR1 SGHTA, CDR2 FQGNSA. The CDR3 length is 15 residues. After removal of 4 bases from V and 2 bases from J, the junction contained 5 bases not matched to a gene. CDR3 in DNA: TGTGCCAGCAGCTCCTGGACAGGGGGAGCCTACGAGCAGTACTTC. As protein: CASSSWTGGAYEQYF. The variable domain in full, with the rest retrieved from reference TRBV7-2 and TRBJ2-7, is GAGVSQSPSNKVTEKGKDVELRCDPISGHTALYWYRQSLGQGLEFLIYFQGNSAPDKSGLPSDRFSAERTGGSVSTLTIQRTQQEDSAVYLCASSSWTGGAYEQYFGPGTRLTVT.

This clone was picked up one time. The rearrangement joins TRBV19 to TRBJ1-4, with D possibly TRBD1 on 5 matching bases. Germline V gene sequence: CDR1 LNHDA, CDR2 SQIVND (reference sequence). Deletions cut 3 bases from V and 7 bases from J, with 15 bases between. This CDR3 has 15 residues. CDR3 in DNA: TGTGCCAGTAGTATGGCGAGGACATTCGGTGAAAAACTGTTTTTT. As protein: CASSMARTFGEKLFF.

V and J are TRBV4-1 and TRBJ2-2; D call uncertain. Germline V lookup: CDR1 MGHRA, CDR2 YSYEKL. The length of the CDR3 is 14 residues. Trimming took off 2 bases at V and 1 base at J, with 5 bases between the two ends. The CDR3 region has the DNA TGCGCCAGCAGCCAACAACAGAACACCGGGGAGCTGTTTTTT. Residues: CASSQQQNTGELFF.

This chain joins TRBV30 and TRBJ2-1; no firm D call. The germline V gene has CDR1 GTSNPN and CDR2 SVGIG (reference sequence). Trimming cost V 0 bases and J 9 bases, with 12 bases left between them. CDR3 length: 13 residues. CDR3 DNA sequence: TGTGCCTGGAGTGTACACCAAGCTACTGAGCAGTTCTTC. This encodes CAWSVHQATEQFF. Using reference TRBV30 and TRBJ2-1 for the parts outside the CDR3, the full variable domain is SQTIHQWPATLVQPVGSPLSLECTVEGTSNPNLYWYRQAAGRGLQLLFYSVGIGQISSEVPQNLSASRPQDRQFILSSKKLLLSDSGFYLCAWSVHQATEQFFGPGTRLTVL.

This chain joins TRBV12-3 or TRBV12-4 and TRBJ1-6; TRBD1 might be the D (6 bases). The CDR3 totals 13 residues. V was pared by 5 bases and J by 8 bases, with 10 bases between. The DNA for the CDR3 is TGTGCCAGCAGTAACAGACAGGATTCACCCCTCCACTTT. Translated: CASSNRQDSPLHF.

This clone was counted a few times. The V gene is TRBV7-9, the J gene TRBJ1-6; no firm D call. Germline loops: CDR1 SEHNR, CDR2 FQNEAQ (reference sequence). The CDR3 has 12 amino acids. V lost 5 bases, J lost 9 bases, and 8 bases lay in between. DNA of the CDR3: TGTGCCAGCAGCCGAGTCGGTTCACCCCTCCACTTT. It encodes CASSRVGSPLHF. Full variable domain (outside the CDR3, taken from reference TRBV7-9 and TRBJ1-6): DTGVSQNPRHKITKRGQNVTFRCDPISEHNRLYWYRQTLGQGPEFLTYFQNEAQLEKSRLLSDRFSAERPKGSFSTLEIQRTEQGDSAMYLCASSRVGSPLHFGNGTRLTVT.

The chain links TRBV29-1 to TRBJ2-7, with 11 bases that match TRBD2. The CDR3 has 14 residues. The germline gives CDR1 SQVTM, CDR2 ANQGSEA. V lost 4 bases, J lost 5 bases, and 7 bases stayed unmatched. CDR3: CSVGELAGAHEQYF. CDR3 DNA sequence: TGCAGCGTTGGTGAACTAGCGGGAGCCCACGAGCAGTACTTC.

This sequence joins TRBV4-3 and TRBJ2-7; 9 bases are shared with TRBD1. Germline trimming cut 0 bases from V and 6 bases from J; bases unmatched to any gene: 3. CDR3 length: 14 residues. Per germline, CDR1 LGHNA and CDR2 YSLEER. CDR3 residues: CASSQEWTGAEQYF. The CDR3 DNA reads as TGCGCCAGCAGCCAAGAGTGGACAGGGGCCGAGCAGTACTTC.

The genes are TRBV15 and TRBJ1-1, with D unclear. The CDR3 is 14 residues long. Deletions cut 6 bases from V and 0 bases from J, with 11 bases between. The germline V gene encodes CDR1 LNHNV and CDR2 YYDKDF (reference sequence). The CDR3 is CATSLLSVNTEAFF. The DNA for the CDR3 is TGTGCCACCAGTCTTCTATCAGTGAACACTGAAGCTTTCTTT.

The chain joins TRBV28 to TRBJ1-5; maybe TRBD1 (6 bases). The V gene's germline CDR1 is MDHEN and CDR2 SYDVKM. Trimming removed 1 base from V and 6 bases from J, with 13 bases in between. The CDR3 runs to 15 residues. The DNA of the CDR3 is TGTGCCAGCAGTTTATTACCAGGGGTTAGTCAGCCCCAGCATTTT. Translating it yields CASSLLPGVSQPQHF. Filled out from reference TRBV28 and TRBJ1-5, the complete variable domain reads DVKVTQSSRYLVKRTGEKVFLECVQDMDHENMFWYRQDPGLGLRLIYFSYDVKMKEKGDIPEGYSVSREKKERFSLILESASTNQTSMYLCASSLLPGVSQPQHFGDGTRLSIL.

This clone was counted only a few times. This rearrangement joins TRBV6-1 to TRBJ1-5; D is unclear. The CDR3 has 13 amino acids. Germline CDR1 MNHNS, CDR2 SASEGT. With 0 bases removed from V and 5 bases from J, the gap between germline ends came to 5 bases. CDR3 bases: TGTGCCAGCAGTGAAGCTAACTATCAGCCCCAGCATTTT. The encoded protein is CASSEANYQPQHF.